The T cell receptor beta chain described here comes from a study of blood T cell repertoires in COVID-19. About the research overall: Collection of acute and convalescent COVID-19 samples took place in the United States, Italy and Spain.

As handled by the study authors: Reference gene primer amplification gave estimated nucleated cell counts. Only in-frame clones appear in the TCRdb table, and some are missing; sequencing was by immunoSEQ multiplex PCR. The V and J calls and clone size come from that table; D and trimming were worked out from the DNA. Here the sample spans 390,000 or so clones, more than 80% being singletons. Residents of over 20 US areas, aged roughly 18 to 89 years, made up the participants. For recovered donors of Cohort 3, there were two negative PCRs, clearance, or symptom resolution. The V end lost 2 bases, the J end lost 1 base, and 5 bases lay between the germline ends. The CDR3 totals 13 residues. Germline V CDR1 and CDR2: SGHNT, YENEEA.

The sequencing input was PBMCs or T cells enriched from blood (not recorded which). The sequence was obtained from a man between 18 and 29 years old who had recovered from COVID-19. The V gene is TRBV11-3, the J gene TRBJ2-5; no clear D gene. The chain's CDR3 is CASSLHGQETQYF. The CDR3 bases are TGTGCCAGCAGCTTACACGGCCAAGAGACCCAGTACTTC.